Following are 6 T cell receptor beta chains from one sample sequenced in a study of Graves' ophthalmopathy and Graves' hyperthyroidism. RNA transcripts were the template, and TCR beta CDR3 regions were amplified from them. RT-PCR in the first round used HTBI primers; a second-round multiplex PCR followed. MiXCR, applied by TCRdb to the multiplex PCR reads, yields one record per CDR3 protein. Of some 1.1 million distinct CDR3 sequences detected, about 40% appear once; the ten largest clones hold around 10%. The sample taken for sequencing was peripheral blood or thyroid tissue (not recorded which). All receptors come from an adult man with Graves' hyperthyroidism.

This clonotype appeared many times. The chain joins TRBV7-9 to TRBJ1-6; D is undetermined. V was cut by 1 base and J by 12 bases, with 16 bases left in between. The germline V gene has CDR1 SEHNR and CDR2 FQNEAQ (reference sequence). The CDR3 is 15 residues long. CDR3 DNA sequence: TGTGCCAGCAGCTTAGAGTCGACGGAGAGCAGACCCCTCCACTTT. It yields the protein CASSLESTESRPLHF.

Many counts were recorded for this clonotype. The chain links TRBV15 to TRBJ2-5; D is unclear. The CDR3 has 12 amino acids. V shed 0 bases and J shed 10 bases, with 9 bases lying between them. Germline CDR1 LNHNV, CDR2 YYDKDF (reference sequence). The CDR3 nucleotides are TGTGCCACCAGCAGAGATGGACGATTCCAGTACTTC. Residues: CATSRDGRFQYF.

The gene calls are TRBV20-1 and TRBJ2-5; tentative D call: TRBD2 (6 bases). Trimming removed 6 bases from V and 2 bases from J, with 16 bases in between. CDR3 size: 14 residues. The germline gives CDR1 DFQATT, CDR2 SNEGSKA (reference sequence). CDR3 sequence (DNA): TGCAGTGCCCCCCTCGGTAGCGGTCAAGAGACCCAGTACTTC. Translating it yields CSAPLGSGQETQYF.

This clonotype showed up just a few times. This chain uses TRBV7-9 with TRBJ1-1; D gene ambiguous. The CDR3 totals 14 residues. Germline CDR1 is SEHNR and CDR2 is FQNEAQ (reference sequence). The V gene lost 1 base and the J gene lost 7 bases, with 13 bases spanning the gap. CDR3 in DNA: TGTGCCAGCAGCTTAGATGAGGAGGTTGATGAAGCTTTCTTT. This translates into CASSLDEEVDEAFF.

This sequence joins TRBV5-1 and TRBJ1-1, with TRBD1 matching 9 bases. Trimming at V came to 4 bases and at J to 11 bases, leaving 6 bases not matched to a gene. The V gene's germline CDR1 is SGHRS and CDR2 YFSETQ. CDR3 size: 12 residues. The CDR3 here is CASSRDRVEAFF. The CDR3 DNA is TGCGCCAGCAGCCGGGACAGGGTGGAGGCTTTCTTT.

At least ten counts were recorded for this clonotype. V usage is TRBV7-6 and J usage is TRBJ2-2; D is unresolved. Germline V gene data show CDR1 as SGHVS and CDR2 as FNYEAQ. The V and J ends lost 1 base and 7 bases respectively, with 4 bases between them. The CDR3 length is 12 residues. CDR3 DNA sequence: TGTGCCAGCAGCTTAGACGGCGGGGAGCTGTTTTTT. Translated, it gives CASSLDGGELFF.